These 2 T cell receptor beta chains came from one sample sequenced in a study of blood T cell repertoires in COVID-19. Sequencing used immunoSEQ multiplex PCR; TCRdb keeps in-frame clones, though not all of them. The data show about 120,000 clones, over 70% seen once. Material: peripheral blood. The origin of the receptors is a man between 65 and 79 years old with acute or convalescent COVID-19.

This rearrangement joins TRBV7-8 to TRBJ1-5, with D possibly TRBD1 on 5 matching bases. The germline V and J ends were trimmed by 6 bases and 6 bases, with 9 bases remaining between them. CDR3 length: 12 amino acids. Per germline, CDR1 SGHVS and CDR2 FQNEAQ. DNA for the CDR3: TGTGCCAGCAGTGAAGGGGTTCAGCCCCAGCATTTT. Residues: CASSEGVQPQHF.

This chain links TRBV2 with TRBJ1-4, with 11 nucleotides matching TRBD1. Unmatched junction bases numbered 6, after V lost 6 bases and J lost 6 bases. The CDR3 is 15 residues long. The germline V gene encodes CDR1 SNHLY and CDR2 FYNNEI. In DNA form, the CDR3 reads TGTGCCAGCAGCACGGACAGGGGGCGAGATGAAAAACTGTTTTTT. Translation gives CASSTDRGRDEKLFF.